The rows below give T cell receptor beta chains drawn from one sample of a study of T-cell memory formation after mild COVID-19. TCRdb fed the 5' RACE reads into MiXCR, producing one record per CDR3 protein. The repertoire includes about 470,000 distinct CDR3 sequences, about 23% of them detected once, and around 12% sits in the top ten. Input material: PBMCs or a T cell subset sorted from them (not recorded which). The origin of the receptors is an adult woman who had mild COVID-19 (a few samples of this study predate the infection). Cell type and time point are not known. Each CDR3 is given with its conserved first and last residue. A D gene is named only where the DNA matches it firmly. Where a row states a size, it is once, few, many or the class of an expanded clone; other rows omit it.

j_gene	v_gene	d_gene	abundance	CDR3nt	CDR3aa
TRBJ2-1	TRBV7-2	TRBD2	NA	TGTGCCAGCAGCCCGCCTGGGGCGGGAGGGGCCAATGAGCAGTTCTTC	CASSPPGAGGANEQFF
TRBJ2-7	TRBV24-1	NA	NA	TGTGCCACCAGTGATTCTTTAGTCCCAGTGGGCGAGCAGTACTTC	CATSDSLVPVGEQYF
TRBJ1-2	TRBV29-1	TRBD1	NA	TGCAGCGTTGAAGTCCGGGGACAGTCCTATGGCTACACCTTC	CSVEVRGQSYGYTF
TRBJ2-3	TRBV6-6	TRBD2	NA	TGTGCCAGCAGTTACTCGTCTAGCGGGACAAATACGCAGTATTTT	CASSYSSSGTNTQYF
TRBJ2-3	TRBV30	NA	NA	TGTGCCTGGAGTCCCACAGCGTATAGCACAGATACGCAGTATTTT	CAWSPTAYSTDTQYF
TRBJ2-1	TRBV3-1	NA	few	TGTGCCAGCAGCCAAGAGGGCAGCTACAATGAGCAGTTCTTC	CASSQEGSYNEQFF
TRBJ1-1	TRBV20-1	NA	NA	TGCAGTGCTAGAGATCTGCCCGGGGAGAACACTGAAGCTTTCTTT	CSARDLPGENTEAFF
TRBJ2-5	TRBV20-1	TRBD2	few	TGCAGTGCTAGAGATCCGCTAGCGGGGGCCGTTAGGGAGACCCAGTACTTC	CSARDPLAGAVRETQYF
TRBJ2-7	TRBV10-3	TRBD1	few	TGTGCCATCAGTGACCCCGACAGGGGATACTACGAGCAGTACTTC	CAISDPDRGYYEQYF
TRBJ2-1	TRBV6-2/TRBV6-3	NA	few	TGTGCCAGCAGTGATTCTGGACAGCGATACAATGAGCAGTTCTTC	CASSDSGQRYNEQFF
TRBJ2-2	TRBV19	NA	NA	TGTGCCACTCTACGGGGGACCGGGGAGCTGTTTTTT	CATLRGTGELFF
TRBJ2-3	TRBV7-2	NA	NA	TGTGCCAGCAGCTCGCGACAAAACACAGATACGCAGTATTTT	CASSSRQNTDTQYF
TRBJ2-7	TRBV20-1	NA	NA	TGCAGTGCTAGGGGGAATTCCTACGAGCAGTACTTC	CSARGNSYEQYF
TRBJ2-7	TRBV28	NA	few	TGTGCCACGGGGGCATACGAGCAGTACTTC	CATGAYEQYF
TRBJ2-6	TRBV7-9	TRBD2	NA	TGTGCCAGCTCGACTAGCGGGAGCGCTGGGGCCAACGTCCTGACTTTC	CASSTSGSAGANVLTF
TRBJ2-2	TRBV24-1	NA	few	TGTGCCACCAGTGATTTGCGAAACGCCGGGGAGCTGTTTTTT	CATSDLRNAGELFF
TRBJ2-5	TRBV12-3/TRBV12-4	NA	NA	TGTGCCAGCAGTTTAGGGACAAACCAAGAGACCCAGTACTTC	CASSLGTNQETQYF
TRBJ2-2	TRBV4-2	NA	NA	TGTGCCAGCAGCCAAGCCACATCCGGGGAGCTGTTTTTT	CASSQATSGELFF
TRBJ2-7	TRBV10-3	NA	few	TGTGCCATCAGTGCGTCGGTCTCCAGTGGGGACTACGAGCAGTACTTC	CAISASVSSGDYEQYF
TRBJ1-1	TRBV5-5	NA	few	TGTGCCAGCAGCACCCTCGGCTACAACACTGAAGCTTTCTTT	CASSTLGYNTEAFF
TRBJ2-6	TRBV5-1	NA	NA	TGCGCCAGCAGCTTGAATTCAGGTACCTCTGGGGCCAACGTCCTGACTTTC	CASSLNSGTSGANVLTF
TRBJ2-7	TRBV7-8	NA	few	TGTGCCAGCAGCTTAGGGCTTGACGAGCAGTACTTC	CASSLGLDEQYF
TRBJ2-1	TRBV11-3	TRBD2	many	TGTGCCAGCAGCTTAGATCAACTAGCGGGAGTGAATGAGCAGTTCTTC	CASSLDQLAGVNEQFF
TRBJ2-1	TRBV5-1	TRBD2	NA	TGCGCCAGCAGCTTGGAGGCTAGCGGGTTCTATGAGCAGTTCTTC	CASSLEASGFYEQFF
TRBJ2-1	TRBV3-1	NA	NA	TGTGCCAGCAGCCACATGGAGGGGAGAACACCGAATTCCTACAATGAGCAGTTCTTC	CASSHMEGRTPNSYNEQFF
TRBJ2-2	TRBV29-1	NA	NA	TGCAGCGCAAAGCAGGGTACATCGAACACCCGGGAGCTGTTTTTT	CSAKQGTSNTRELFF
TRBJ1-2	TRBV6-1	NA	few	TGTGCCAGCAGTTGGGGCCCCAGGGATCAGAACTATGGCTACACCTTC	CASSWGPRDQNYGYTF
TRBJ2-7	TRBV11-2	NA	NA	TGTGCCAGCAGCTTAGATACTAACTACGAGCAGTACTTC	CASSLDTNYEQYF
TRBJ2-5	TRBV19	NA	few	TGTGCCAGTAGTGCCGCGGGGCAGGGGGGCTTCGGGGGTTTGCAAGAGACCCAGTACTTC	CASSAAGQGGFGGLQETQYF
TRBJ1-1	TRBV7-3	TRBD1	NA	TGTGCCAGCAGCCCCTCCGGACAGGGGAACACTGAAGCTTTCTTT	CASSPSGQGNTEAFF
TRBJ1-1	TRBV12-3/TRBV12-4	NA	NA	TGTGCCAGCAGTTTAAGGGGTTCTCGTGAAGCTTTCTTT	CASSLRGSREAFF
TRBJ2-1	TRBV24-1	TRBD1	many	TGTGCCACCAGTGATTTGGGGACAGGGGGTTACAATGAGCAGTTCTTC	CATSDLGTGGYNEQFF